The rows below give T cell receptor beta chains drawn from one sample of a study of blood T cell repertoires in COVID-19. TCRdb keeps only in-frame clones here, not all; method: immunoSEQ multiplex PCR. The sample comprises hundreds of thousands of clones, roughly 86% of which are singletons, and 2.1% rests with the top ten. Material: peripheral blood. The receptors originated from a woman aged 25 to 39 who had recovered from COVID-19. Each CDR3 is given with its conserved first and last residue. A D gene is named only where the DNA matches it firmly. A row's size may be missing; if present it is once, few, many or a size class.

j_gene,abundance,d_gene,len,v_gene,CDR3aa,CDR3nt
TRBJ2-3,NA,NA,15,TRBV19,CASSIMTGGPDTQYF,TGTGCCAGTAGTATAATGACGGGGGGCCCAGATACGCAGTATTTT
TRBJ2-7,NA,NA,14,TRBV3-1/TRBV3-2,CASSQEGSSYEQYF,TGTGCCAGCAGCCAAGAGGGGAGCTCCTACGAGCAGTACTTC
TRBJ1-4,NA,NA,14,TRBV9,CASSESVANEKLFF,TGTGCCAGCAGCGAGTCGGTCGCGAATGAAAAACTGTTTTTT
TRBJ1-4,NA,NA,15,TRBV25-1,CASSEPRQTNEKLFF,TGTGCCAGCAGTGAACCCCGACAGACTAATGAAAAACTGTTTTTT
TRBJ2-2,NA,NA,14,TRBV24-1,CATSDLTSAGELFF,TGTGCCACCAGTGATTTGACGTCGGCCGGGGAGCTGTTTTTT
TRBJ2-5,NA,TRBD2,16,TRBV18,CASSGEGTSGVKTQYF,TGTGCCAGCTCGGGAGAAGGGACTAGCGGGGTAAAGACCCAGTACTTC
TRBJ1-2,NA,NA,12,TRBV11-2,CASSSRREGYTF,TGTGCCAGCAGCTCCCGGCGGGAAGGCTACACCTTC
TRBJ2-1,NA,NA,13,TRBV19,CASSAGWGNEQFF,TGTGCCAGTAGTGCGGGCTGGGGTAATGAGCAGTTCTTC
TRBJ2-5,NA,TRBD2,17,TRBV4-3,CASSQGYGTSGGETQYF,TGCGCCAGCAGCCAGGGGTACGGGACTAGCGGGGGGGAGACCCAGTACTTC
TRBJ2-2,NA,TRBD1,16,TRBV29-1,CSVGTGQGANTGELFF,TGCAGCGTTGGAACCGGACAGGGGGCGAACACCGGGGAGCTGTTTTTT
TRBJ1-3,NA,TRBD1,15,TRBV6-5,CASSRQGSSGNTIYF,TGTGCCAGCAGCAGACAGGGAAGCTCTGGAAACACCATATATTTT
TRBJ2-7,NA,TRBD2,15,TRBV11-2,CASSLGASTGGEQYF,TGTGCCAGCAGCTTAGGGGCTTCGACGGGGGGCGAGCAGTACTTC
TRBJ2-7,NA,NA,13,TRBV6-5,CASRGGSPNEQYF,TGTGCCAGCAGGGGCGGGTCCCCCAACGAGCAGTACTTC
TRBJ2-5,NA,NA,13,TRBV28,CASSPGSWETQYF,TGTGCCAGCAGTCCCGGTTCCTGGGAGACCCAGTACTTC
TRBJ2-1,NA,NA,13,TRBV13,CASSPARIGEQFF,TGTGCCAGCAGTCCGGCGCGGATTGGTGAGCAGTTCTTC
TRBJ2-3,NA,NA,17,TRBV6-1,CASSEILYSTSTDTQYF,TGTGCCAGCAGTGAAATCCTCTACAGCACTAGCACAGATACGCAGTATTTT
TRBJ2-1,NA,TRBD2,15,TRBV5-1,CASRVRLADYNEQFF,TGCGCCAGCAGGGTTCGACTAGCGGACTACAATGAGCAGTTCTTC
TRBJ1-2,NA,NA,13,TRBV10-3,CAISDYQDYGYTF,TGTGCCATCAGTGACTACCAAGATTATGGCTACACCTTC
TRBJ2-7,NA,NA,15,TRBV19,CASSTPDRGTYEQYF,TGTGCCAGTAGTACCCCTGATAGGGGAACCTACGAGCAGTACTTC
TRBJ1-2,NA,TRBD1,16,TRBV13,CASSRPGQGQAYGYTF,TGTGCCAGCAGCCGTCCGGGACAGGGGCAAGCCTATGGCTACACCTTC
TRBJ1-2,NA,NA,14,TRBV7-8,CASSLAYLGGGYTF,TGTGCCAGCAGCTTAGCGTATCTCGGGGGGGGCTACACCTTC
TRBJ2-1,NA,NA,17,TRBV19,CASSIDGFGGPYNEQFF,TGTGCCAGTAGTATAGATGGGTTCGGGGGGCCGTACAATGAGCAGTTCTTC
TRBJ2-3,NA,TRBD1,14,TRBV10-2,CASRRTGPTDTQYF,TGCGCCAGCAGACGGACAGGCCCCACAGATACGCAGTATTTT
TRBJ2-1,NA,TRBD2,17,TRBV6-4,CASSAVWASGRAGEQFF,TGTGCCAGCAGTGCCGTTTGGGCTAGCGGGAGGGCCGGTGAGCAGTTCTTC
TRBJ1-5,few,NA,14,TRBV11-2,CASSLTSGNQPQHF,TGTGCCAGCAGCTTAACGTCGGGCAATCAGCCCCAGCATTTT
TRBJ1-1,NA,NA,10,TRBV6-5,CASGQYEAFF,TGTGCCAGCGGCCAGTATGAAGCTTTCTTT
TRBJ1-2,NA,NA,13,TRBV6-5,CASSSAGVHGYTF,TGTGCCAGCAGTTCCGCAGGGGTTCATGGCTACACCTTC
TRBJ2-3,NA,NA,15,TRBV27,CASSSTPRLTDTQYF,TGTGCCAGCAGTTCGACCCCGCGACTCACAGATACGCAGTATTTT
TRBJ1-5,NA,NA,13,TRBV12-3/TRBV12-4,CASSPRGNQPQHF,TGTGCCAGCAGTCCCAGGGGCAATCAGCCCCAGCATTTT
TRBJ2-1,NA,NA,18,TRBV6-2/TRBV6-3,CASSYRRGSGSSYNEQFF,TGTGCCAGCAGTTACCGGCGGGGTAGCGGAAGCTCCTACAATGAGCAGTTCTTC
TRBJ2-5,NA,TRBD1,15,TRBV6-5,CASRDRGRLEETQYF,TGTGCCAGCAGAGACAGGGGGCGACTTGAAGAGACCCAGTACTTC
TRBJ1-2,NA,NA,14,TRBV5-1,CASSLTTGSGGYTF,TGCGCCAGCAGCTTAACCACAGGGTCAGGTGGCTACACCTTC
TRBJ2-2,NA,TRBD1,14,TRBV29-1,CSVYRTGTTGELFF,TGCAGCGTCTACAGGACAGGGACCACCGGGGAGCTGTTTTTT
TRBJ2-1,NA,TRBD2,15,TRBV19,CASSVLAGIYNEQFF,TGTGCCAGTAGTGTCCTAGCGGGCATCTACAATGAGCAGTTCTTC
TRBJ2-2,NA,TRBD1,15,TRBV14,CASTPGQANTGELFF,TGTGCCAGCACCCCGGGACAGGCGAACACCGGGGAGCTGTTTTTT
TRBJ2-1,NA,TRBD1,15,TRBV25-1,CASSDSGTGDNEQFF,TGTGCCAGCAGTGACTCCGGGACAGGGGACAATGAGCAGTTCTTC
TRBJ2-1,NA,NA,15,TRBV5-1,CASSLVSGEYNEQFF,TGCGCCAGCAGCTTGGTTAGCGGCGAATACAATGAGCAGTTCTTC
TRBJ2-1,NA,NA,10,TRBV12-3/TRBV12-4,CASSFYEQFF,TGTGCCAGCAGTTTCTATGAGCAGTTCTTC
TRBJ2-4,NA,TRBD1,16,TRBV4-1,CASSQEAGGGKNIQYF,TGCGCCAGCAGCCAAGAAGCAGGGGGCGGAAAAAACATTCAGTACTTC
TRBJ2-7,NA,TRBD2,15,TRBV15,CATSTFSGSSYEQYF,TGTGCCACCAGCACCTTCAGCGGGAGTTCCTACGAGCAGTACTTC
TRBJ2-1,NA,TRBD2,15,TRBV24-1,CATSDSSGSSDEQFF,TGTGCCACCAGTGATTCTAGCGGGAGTTCGGATGAGCAGTTCTTC
TRBJ2-1,NA,NA,15,TRBV2,CASSPEVARYDEQFF,TGTGCCAGCAGTCCGGAGGTCGCCAGATACGATGAGCAGTTCTTC